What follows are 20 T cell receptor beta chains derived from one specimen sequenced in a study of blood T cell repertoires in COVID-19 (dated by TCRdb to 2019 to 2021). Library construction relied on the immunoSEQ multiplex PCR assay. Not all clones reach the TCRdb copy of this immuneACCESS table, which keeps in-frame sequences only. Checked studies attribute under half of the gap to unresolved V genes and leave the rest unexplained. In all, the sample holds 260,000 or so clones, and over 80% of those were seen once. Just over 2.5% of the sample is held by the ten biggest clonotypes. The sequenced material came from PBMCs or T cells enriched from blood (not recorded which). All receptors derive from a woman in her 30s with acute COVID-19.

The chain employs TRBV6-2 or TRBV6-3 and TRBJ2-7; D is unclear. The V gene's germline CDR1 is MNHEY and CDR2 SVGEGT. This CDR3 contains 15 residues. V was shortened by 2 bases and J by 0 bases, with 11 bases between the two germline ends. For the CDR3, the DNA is TGTGCCAGCAGTTACCTAATAGCAATCTCCTACGAGCAGTACTTC. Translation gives CASSYLIAISYEQYF.

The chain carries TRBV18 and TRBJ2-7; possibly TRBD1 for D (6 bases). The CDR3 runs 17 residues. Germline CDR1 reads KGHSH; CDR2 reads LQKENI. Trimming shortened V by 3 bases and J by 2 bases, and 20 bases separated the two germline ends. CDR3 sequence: CASSPLTGQGLAYEQYF. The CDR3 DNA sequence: TGTGCCAGCTCACCTCTTACCGGGCAGGGGCTAGCCTACGAGCAGTACTTC.

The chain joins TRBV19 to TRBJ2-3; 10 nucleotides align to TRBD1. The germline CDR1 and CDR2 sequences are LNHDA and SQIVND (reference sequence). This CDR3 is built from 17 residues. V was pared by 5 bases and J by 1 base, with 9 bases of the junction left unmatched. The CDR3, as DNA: TGTGCCAGTAGTCGTTCCGGGACAGGGGACGGCACAGATACGCAGTATTTT. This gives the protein CASSRSGTGDGTDTQYF.

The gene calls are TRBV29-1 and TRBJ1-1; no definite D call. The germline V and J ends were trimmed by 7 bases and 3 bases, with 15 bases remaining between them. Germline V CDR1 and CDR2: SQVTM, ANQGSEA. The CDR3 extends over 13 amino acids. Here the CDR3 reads CSALRGLDTEAFF. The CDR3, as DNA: TGCAGCGCTTTACGGGGTTTAGACACTGAAGCTTTCTTT.

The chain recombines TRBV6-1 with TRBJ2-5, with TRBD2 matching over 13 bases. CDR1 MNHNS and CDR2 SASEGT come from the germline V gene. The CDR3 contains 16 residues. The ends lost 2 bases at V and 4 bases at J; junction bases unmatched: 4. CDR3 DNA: TGTGCCAGCAGTGAAAGTAGACTAGCGGGGGGAGAGACCCAGTACTTC. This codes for CASSESRLAGGETQYF.

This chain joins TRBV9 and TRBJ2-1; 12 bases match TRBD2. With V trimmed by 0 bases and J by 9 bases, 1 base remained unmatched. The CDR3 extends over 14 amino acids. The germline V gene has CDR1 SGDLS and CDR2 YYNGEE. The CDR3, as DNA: TGTGCCAGCAGCGTAGCTAGCGGGGGGGCTGAGCAGTTCTTC. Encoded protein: CASSVASGGAEQFF.

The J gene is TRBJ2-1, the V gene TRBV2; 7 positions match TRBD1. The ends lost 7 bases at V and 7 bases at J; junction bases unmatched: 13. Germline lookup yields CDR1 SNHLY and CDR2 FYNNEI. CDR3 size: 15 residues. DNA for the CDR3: TGTGCCAGCAATGCCCCACAGGGGCGAAGAAATGAGCAGTTCTTC. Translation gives CASNAPQGRRNEQFF.

Written as DNA, the CDR3 is TGTGCCAGCAGCTTATTGAGGTCCCGGGACAGGGGACACTATGGCTACACCTTC. It specifies CASSLLRSRDRGHYGYTF. J is TRBJ1-2 and V is TRBV13; 10 nucleotides match TRBD1. The CDR3 is 18 residues long. Germline V gene lookup returns CDR1 PRHDT and CDR2 FYEKMQ (reference sequence). The V and J ends lost 2 bases and 3 bases, in that order; junction bases with no gene match: 12.

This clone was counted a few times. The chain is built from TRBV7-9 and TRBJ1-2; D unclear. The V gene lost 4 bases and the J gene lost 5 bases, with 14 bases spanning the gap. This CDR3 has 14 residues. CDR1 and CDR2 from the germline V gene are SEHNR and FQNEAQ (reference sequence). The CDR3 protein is CASSSDGRVYGYTF. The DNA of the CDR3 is TGTGCCAGCAGCTCGGACGGGAGGGTATATGGCTACACCTTC.

CDR3 in amino acids: CASSWTGGTGLSSYNSPLHF. The CDR3 DNA reads TGTGCCAGTAGTTGGACAGGGGGCACTGGGCTAAGCTCCTATAATTCACCCCTCCACTTT. The V gene is TRBV19, the J gene TRBJ1-6; 11 bases agree with TRBD1. Germline lookup yields CDR1 LNHDA and CDR2 SQIVND (reference sequence). This CDR3 contains 20 residues. With V trimmed by 5 bases and J by 0 bases, 12 bases remained unmatched.

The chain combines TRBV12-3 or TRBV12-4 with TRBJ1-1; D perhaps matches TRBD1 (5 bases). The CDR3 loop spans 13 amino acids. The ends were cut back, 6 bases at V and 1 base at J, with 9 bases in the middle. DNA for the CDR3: TGTGCCAGCAGGCCGACAGAGAACACTGAAGCTTTCTTT. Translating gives CASRPTENTEAFF.

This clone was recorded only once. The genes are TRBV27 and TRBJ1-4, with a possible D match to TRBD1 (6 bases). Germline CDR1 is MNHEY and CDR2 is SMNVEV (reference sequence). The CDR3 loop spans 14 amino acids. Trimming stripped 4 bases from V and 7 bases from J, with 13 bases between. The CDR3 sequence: CASSWGGLGEKLFF. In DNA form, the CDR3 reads TGTGCCAGCAGTTGGGGGGGCTTGGGTGAAAAACTGTTTTTT. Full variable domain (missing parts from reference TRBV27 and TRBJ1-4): EAQVTQNPRYLITVTGKKLTVTCSQNMNHEYMSWYRQDPGLGLRQIYYSMNVEVTDKGDVPEGYKVSRKEKRNFPLILESPSPNQTSLYFCASSWGGLGEKLFFGSGTQLSVL.

The CDR3 spells CASSSGGTGGTEAFF. CDR3 sequence (DNA): TGTGCCAGCAGCTCCGGCGGGACAGGGGGCACTGAAGCTTTCTTT. The chain combines TRBV11-2 with TRBJ1-1; 11 positions agree with TRBD1. Germline CDR1 SGHAT, CDR2 FQNNGV. The length of the CDR3 is 15 residues. Germline trimming cut 4 bases from V and 4 bases from J; bases unmatched to any gene: 5. Drawing the rest from reference TRBV11-2 and TRBJ1-1, the complete variable domain is EAGVAQSPRYKIIEKRQSVAFWCNPISGHATLYWYQQILGQGPKLLIQFQNNGVVDDSQLPKDRFSAERLKGVDSTLKIQPAKLEDSAVYLCASSSGGTGGTEAFFGQGTRLTVV.

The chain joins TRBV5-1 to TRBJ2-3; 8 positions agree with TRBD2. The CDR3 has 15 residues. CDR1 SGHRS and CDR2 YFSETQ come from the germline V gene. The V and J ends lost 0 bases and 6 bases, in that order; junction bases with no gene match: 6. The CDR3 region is CASSLVRGVSDTQYF. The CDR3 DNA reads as TGCGCCAGCAGCTTGGTGCGGGGGGTTTCGGATACGCAGTATTTT. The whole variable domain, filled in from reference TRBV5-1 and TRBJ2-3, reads KAGVTQTPRYLIKTRGQQVTLSCSPISGHRSVSWYQQTPGQGLQFLFEYFSETQRNKGNFPGRFSGRQFSNSRSEMNVSTLELGDSALYLCASSLVRGVSDTQYFGPGTRLTVL.

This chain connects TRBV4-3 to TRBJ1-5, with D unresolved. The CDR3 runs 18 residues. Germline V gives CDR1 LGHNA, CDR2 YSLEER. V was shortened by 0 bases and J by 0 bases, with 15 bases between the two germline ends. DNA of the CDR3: TGCGCCAGCAGCCAAGACGGAGGGCAGACATATAGCAATCAGCCCCAGCATTTT. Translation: CASSQDGGQTYSNQPQHF.

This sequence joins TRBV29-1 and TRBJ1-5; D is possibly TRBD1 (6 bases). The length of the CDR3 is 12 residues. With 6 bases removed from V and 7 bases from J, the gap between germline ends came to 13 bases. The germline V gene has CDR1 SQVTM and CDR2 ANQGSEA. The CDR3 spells CSVQQGEQPQHF. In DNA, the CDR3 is TGCAGCGTCCAACAGGGAGAACAGCCCCAGCATTTT. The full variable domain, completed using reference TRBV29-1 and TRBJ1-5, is SAVISQKPSRDICQRGTSLTIQCQVDSQVTMMFWYRQQPGQSLTLIATANQGSEATYESGFVIDKFPISRPNLTFSTLTVSNMSPEDSSIYLCSVQQGEQPQHFGDGTRLSIL.

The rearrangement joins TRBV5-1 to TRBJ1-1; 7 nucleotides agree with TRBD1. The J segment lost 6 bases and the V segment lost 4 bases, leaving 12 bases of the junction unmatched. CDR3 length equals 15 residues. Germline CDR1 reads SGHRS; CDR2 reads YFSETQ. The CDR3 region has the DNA TGCGCCAGCAGCCCCCACCGGGACAGTAGATCTGAAGCTTTCTTT. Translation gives CASSPHRDSRSEAFF.

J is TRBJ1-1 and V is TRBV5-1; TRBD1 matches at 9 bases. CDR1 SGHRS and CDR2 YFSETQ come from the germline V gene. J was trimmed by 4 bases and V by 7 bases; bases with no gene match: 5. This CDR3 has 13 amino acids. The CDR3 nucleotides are TGCGCCAGCGGCCGACAGGGGGGCACTGAAGCTTTCTTT. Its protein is CASGRQGGTEAFF.

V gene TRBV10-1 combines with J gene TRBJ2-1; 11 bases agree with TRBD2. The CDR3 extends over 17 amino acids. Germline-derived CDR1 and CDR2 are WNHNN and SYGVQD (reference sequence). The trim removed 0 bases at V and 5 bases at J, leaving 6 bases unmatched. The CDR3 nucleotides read TGCGCCAGCAGTGAGTCGACTAGCGGGGAATTCCACAATGAGCAGTTCTTC. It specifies CASSESTSGEFHNEQFF.

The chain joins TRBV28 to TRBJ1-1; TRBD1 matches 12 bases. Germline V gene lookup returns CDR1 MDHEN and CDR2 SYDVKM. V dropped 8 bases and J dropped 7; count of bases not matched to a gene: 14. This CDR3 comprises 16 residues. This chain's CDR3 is CASGTGTGGWEDEAFF. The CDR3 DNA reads TGTGCCAGCGGCACCGGGACAGGGGGCTGGGAGGATGAAGCTTTCTTT. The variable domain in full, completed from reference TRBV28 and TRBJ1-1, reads DVKVTQSSRYLVKRTGEKVFLECVQDMDHENMFWYRQDPGLGLRLIYFSYDVKMKEKGDIPEGYSVSREKKERFSLILESASTNQTSMYLCASGTGTGGWEDEAFFGQGTRLTVV.